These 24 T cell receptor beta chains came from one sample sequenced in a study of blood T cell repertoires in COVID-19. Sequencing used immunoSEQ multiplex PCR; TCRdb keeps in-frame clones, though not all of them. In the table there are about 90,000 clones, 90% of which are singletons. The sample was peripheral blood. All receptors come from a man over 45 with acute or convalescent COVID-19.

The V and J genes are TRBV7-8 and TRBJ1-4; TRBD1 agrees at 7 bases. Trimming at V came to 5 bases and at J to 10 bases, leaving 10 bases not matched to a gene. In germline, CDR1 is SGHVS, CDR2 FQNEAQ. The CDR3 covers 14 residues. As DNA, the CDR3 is TGTGCCAGCAGCAAAGACAGGGCGGTCCCAAAACTGTTTTTT. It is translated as CASSKDRAVPKLFF.

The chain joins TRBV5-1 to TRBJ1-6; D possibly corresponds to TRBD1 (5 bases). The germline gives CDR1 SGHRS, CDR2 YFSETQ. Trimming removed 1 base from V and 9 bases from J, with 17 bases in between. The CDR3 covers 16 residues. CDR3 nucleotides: TGCGCCAGCAGCTTGCGCGTCCGGACAAGCCTTTCACCCCTCCACTTT. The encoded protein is CASSLRVRTSLSPLHF.

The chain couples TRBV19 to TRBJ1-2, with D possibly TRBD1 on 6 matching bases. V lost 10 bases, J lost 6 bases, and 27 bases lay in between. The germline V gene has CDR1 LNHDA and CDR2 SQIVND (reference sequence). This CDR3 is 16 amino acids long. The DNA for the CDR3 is TGTGCCACTACGAAGACCCCCAGGGGCCGTTTTCATGGCTACACCTTC. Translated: CATTKTPRGRFHGYTF.

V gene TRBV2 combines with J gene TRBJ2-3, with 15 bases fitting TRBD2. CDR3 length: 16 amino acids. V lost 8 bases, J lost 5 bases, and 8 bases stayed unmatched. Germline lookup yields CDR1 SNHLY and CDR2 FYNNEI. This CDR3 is CASYGTSGRRIDTQYF. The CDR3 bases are TGTGCCAGCTATGGGACTAGCGGGAGGAGGATAGATACGCAGTATTTT.

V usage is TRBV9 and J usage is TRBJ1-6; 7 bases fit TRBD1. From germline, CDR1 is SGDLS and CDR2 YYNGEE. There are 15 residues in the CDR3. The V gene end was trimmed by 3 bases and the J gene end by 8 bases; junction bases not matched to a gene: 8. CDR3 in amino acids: CASSASGTDHSPLHF. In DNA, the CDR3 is TGTGCCAGCAGCGCATCCGGGACAGACCATTCACCCCTCCACTTT.

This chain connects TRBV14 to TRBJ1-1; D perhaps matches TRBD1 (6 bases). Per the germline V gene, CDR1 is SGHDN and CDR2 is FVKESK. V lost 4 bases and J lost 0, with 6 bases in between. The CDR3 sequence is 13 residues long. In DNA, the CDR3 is TGTGCCAGCAGCCGGGACATGAACACTGAAGCTTTCTTT. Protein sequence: CASSRDMNTEAFF.

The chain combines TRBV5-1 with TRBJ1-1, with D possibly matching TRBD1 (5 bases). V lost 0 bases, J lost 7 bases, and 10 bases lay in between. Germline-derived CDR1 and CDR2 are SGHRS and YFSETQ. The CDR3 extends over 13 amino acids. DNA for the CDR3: TGCGCCAGCAGCTTGGGCCAGGGCCGTGAAGCTTTCTTT. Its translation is CASSLGQGREAFF.

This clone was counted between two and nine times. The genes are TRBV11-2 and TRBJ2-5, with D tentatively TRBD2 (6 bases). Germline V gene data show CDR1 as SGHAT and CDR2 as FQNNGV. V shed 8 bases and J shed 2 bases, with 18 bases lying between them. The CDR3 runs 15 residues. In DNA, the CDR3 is TGTGCCAGCGCGGTAGGAGGGGATGGTCAAGAGACCCAGTACTTC. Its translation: CASAVGGDGQETQYF.

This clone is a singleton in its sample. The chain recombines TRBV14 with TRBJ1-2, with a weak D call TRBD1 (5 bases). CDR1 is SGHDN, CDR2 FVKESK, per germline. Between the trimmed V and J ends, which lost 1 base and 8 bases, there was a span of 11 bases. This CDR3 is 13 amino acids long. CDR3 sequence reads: CASSQVVQGGYTF. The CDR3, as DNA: TGTGCCAGCAGCCAAGTAGTCCAGGGCGGCTACACCTTC.

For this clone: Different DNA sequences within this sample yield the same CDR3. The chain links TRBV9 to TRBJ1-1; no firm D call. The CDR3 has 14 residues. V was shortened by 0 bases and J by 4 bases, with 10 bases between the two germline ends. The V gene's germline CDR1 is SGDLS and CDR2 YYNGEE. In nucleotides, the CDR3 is TGTGCCAGCAGCGTAGCCCGAGGCGGCACTGAAGCTTTCTTT. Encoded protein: CASSVARGGTEAFF.

The CDR3 is CATSRDGGGGQPQHF. In DNA form, the CDR3 reads TGTGCCACCAGCAGAGATGGGGGGGGTGGACAGCCCCAGCATTTT. V is TRBV15 and J is TRBJ1-5; perhaps TRBD1 as D (5 bases). This CDR3 region has 15 residues. The germline V gene has CDR1 LNHNV and CDR2 YYDKDF (reference sequence). Trimming shortened V by 0 bases and J by 7 bases, and 13 bases separated the two germline ends.

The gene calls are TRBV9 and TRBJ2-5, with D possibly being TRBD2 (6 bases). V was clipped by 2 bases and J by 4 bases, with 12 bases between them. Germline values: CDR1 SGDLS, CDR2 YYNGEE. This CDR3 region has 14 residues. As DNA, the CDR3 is TGTGCCAGCAGCGTTGGGAGGCGGCCAGAGACCCAGTACTTC. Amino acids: CASSVGRRPETQYF.

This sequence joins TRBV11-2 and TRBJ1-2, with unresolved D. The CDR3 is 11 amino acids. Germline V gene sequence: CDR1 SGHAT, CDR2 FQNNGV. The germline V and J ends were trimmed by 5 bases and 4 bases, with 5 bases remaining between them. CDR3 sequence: CASSASYGYTF. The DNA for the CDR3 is TGTGCCAGCAGCGCTAGCTATGGCTACACCTTC. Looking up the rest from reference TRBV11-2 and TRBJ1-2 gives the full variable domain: EAGVAQSPRYKIIEKRQSVAFWCNPISGHATLYWYQQILGQGPKLLIQFQNNGVVDDSQLPKDRFSAERLKGVDSTLKIQPAKLEDSAVYLCASSASYGYTFGSGTRLTVV.

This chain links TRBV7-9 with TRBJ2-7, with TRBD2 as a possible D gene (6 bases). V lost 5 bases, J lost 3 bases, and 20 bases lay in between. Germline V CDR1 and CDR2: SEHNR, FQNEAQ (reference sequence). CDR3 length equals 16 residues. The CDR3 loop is CASSPLGERLDYEQYF. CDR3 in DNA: TGTGCCAGCAGCCCCCTGGGCGAGAGACTAGACTACGAGCAGTACTTC.

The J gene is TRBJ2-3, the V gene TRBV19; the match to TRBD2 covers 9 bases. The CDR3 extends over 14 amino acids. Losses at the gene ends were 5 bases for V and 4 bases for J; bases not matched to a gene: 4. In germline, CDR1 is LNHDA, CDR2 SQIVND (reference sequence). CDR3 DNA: TGTGCCAGTAGTCCCGGGACTAGCCCAGATACGCAGTATTTT. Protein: CASSPGTSPDTQYF.

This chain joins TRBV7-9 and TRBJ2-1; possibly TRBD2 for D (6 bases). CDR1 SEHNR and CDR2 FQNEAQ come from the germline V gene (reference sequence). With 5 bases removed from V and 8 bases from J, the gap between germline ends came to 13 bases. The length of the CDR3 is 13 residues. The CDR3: CASSLTSGDEQFF. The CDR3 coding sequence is TGTGCCAGCAGCCTGACTAGTGGAGATGAGCAGTTCTTC.

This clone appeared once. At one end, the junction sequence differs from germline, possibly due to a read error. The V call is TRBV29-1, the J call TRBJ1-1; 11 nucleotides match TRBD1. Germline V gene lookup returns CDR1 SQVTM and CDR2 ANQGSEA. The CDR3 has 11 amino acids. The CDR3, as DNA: TGCAGCGTTGAACTAGGACAGGGGGCTGTCTTT. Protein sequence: CSVELGQGAVF.

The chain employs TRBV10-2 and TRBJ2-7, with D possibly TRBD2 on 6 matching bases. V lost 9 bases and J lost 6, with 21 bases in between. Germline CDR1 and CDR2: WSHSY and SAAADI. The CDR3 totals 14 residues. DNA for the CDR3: TGCGCCAGTACTCCCCATCCAGCCGGGGGCGAGCAGTACTTC. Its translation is CASTPHPAGGEQYF.

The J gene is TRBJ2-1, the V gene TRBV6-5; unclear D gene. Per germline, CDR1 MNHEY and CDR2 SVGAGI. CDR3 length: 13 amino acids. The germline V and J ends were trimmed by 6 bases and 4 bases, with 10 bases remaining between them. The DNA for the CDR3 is TGTGCCAGCAGGAGCGCGGCTTACAATGAGCAGTTCTTC. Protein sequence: CASRSAAYNEQFF.

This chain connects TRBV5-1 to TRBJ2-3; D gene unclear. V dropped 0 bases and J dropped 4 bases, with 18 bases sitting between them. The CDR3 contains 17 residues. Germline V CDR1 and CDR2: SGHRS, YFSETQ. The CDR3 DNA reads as TGCGCCAGCAGCTTGGGACTGCCCCCGAAGCCGGCAGATACGCAGTATTTT. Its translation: CASSLGLPPKPADTQYF.

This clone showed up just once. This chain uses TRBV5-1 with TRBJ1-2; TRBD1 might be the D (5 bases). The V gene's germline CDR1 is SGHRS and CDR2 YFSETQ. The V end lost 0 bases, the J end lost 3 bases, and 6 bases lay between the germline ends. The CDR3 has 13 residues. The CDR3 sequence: CASSLGRDYGYTF. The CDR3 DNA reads TGCGCCAGCAGCTTGGGCAGGGACTATGGCTACACCTTC.

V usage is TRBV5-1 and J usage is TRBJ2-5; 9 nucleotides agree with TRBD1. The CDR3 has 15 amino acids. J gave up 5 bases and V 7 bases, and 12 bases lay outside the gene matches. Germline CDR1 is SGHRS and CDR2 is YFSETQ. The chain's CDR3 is CASGQPTGGRETQYF. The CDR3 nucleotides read TGCGCCAGCGGCCAACCGACAGGGGGGAGGGAGACCCAGTACTTC.

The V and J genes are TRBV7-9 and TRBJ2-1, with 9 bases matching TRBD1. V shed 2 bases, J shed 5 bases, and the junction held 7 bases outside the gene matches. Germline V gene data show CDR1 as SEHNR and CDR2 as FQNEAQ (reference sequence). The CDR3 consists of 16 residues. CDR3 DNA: TGTGCCAGCAGCTTATTCCGGACAGGGGTACACAATGAGCAGTTCTTC. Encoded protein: CASSLFRTGVHNEQFF.

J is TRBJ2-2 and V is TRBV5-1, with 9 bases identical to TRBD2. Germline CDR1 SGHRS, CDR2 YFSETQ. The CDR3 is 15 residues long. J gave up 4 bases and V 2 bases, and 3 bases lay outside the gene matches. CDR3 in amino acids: CASSFLAGTTGELFF. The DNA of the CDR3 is TGCGCCAGCAGCTTCCTAGCGGGAACCACCGGGGAGCTGTTTTTT. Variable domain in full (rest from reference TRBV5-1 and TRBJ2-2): KAGVTQTPRYLIKTRGQQVTLSCSPISGHRSVSWYQQTPGQGLQFLFEYFSETQRNKGNFPGRFSGRQFSNSRSEMNVSTLELGDSALYLCASSFLAGTTGELFFGEGSRLTVL.